This TCR beta chain is drawn from a study of T cell changes during pregnancy in multiple sclerosis. With 1 base removed from V and 6 bases from J, the gap between germline ends came to 21 bases. The CDR3 is made up of 18 amino acids. The germline CDR1 and CDR2 sequences are KGHSH and LQKENI. The method was immunoSEQ multiplex PCR; TCRdb's version includes in-frame clones alone and lacks a portion of them. The sample records roughly 17,000 clones, approximately 88% being singletons. The sequences come from CD8+ T cells from peripheral blood mononuclear cells, collected after pregnancy. This receptor was obtained from a female donor in good health, enrolled as a control in a pregnancy study. The chain joins TRBV18 to TRBJ1-4, with D perhaps TRBD1 (6 bases). Here the CDR3 DNA reads TGTGCCAGCTCACCACAAATTGCTCGCGGCAGGGGCGATGAAAAACTGTTTTTT. Residues: CASSPQIARGRGDEKLFF.